These 9 T cell receptor beta chains were sequenced from one sample in a study of OX40 agonist ivuxolimab in advanced cancers. Profiled with immunoSEQ multiplex PCR; TCRdb holds only in-frame clones, not every one. This table has fewer than 40,000 clones, around four fifths appearing once. Sequenced here: CD4+ or CD8+ T cells sorted from blood, sampled in a trial of the OX40 agonist ivuxolimab. The source is an adult with an advanced solid tumor such as melanoma, head and neck, liver or kidney cancer.

This sequence joins TRBV7-3 and TRBJ2-2; TRBD2 aligns across 13 bases. The CDR3 spans 17 residues. Looked up from germline, CDR1 is SGHTA and CDR2 is FQGTGA. V lost 5 bases, J lost 2 bases, and 5 bases stayed unmatched. CDR3 amino acids: CASSPGLAGVNTGELFF. CDR3 nucleotides: TGTGCCAGCAGCCCCGGACTAGCGGGGGTTAACACCGGGGAGCTGTTTTTT. The variable domain in full, with the rest retrieved from reference TRBV7-3 and TRBJ2-2, is GAGVSQTPSNKVTEKGKYVELRCDPISGHTALYWYRQSLGQGPEFLIYFQGTGAADDSGLPNDRFFAVRPEGSVSTLKIQRTERGDSAVYLCASSPGLAGVNTGELFFGEGSRLTVL.

The V and J genes are TRBV7-2 and TRBJ1-5; the D gene is possibly TRBD1 (5 bases). Trimming left V 1 base short and J 5 bases short, with 12 bases between. This CDR3 comprises 15 residues. CDR1 and CDR2 from the germline V gene are SGHTA and FQGNSA. The CDR3 is CASSLDVQGYQPQHF. CDR3 bases: TGTGCCAGCAGCTTAGATGTTCAGGGCTATCAGCCCCAGCATTTT.

The rearrangement links TRBV7-9 to TRBJ2-7, with 8 bases that match TRBD2. Trimming cost V 1 base and J 5 bases; bases outside gene matches: 7. Germline V gives CDR1 SEHNR, CDR2 FQNEAQ (reference sequence). The length of the CDR3 is 15 residues. The CDR3 DNA reads as TGTGCCAGCAGCTTAGTTCTTAGCGGGAATAACGAGCAGTACTTC. Translation gives CASSLVLSGNNEQYF. Full variable domain (rest looked up from reference TRBV7-9 and TRBJ2-7): DTGVSQNPRHKITKRGQNVTFRCDPISEHNRLYWYRQTLGQGPEFLTYFQNEAQLEKSRLLSDRFSAERPKGSFSTLEIQRTEQGDSAMYLCASSLVLSGNNEQYFGPGTRLTVT.

This clone has a single count. This rearrangement joins TRBV6-6 to TRBJ1-1; 8 bases fit TRBD1. Germline-derived CDR1 and CDR2 are MNHNY and SVGAGI (reference sequence). There are 15 residues in the CDR3. V was clipped by 6 bases and J by 5 bases; unmatched bases: 11. This chain's CDR3 is CASRETGDGVTEAFF. Here the CDR3 DNA reads TGTGCCAGCAGGGAGACAGGGGACGGGGTTACTGAAGCTTTCTTT.

This chain joins TRBV21-1 and TRBJ1-5; TRBD1, as called in the table, went unchecked against the DNA. TRBV21-1 represents a pseudogene. The CDR3 consists of 17 residues. CDR3 loop: CASSKGQGRAKDQPQHF. CDR3 sequence (DNA): TGTGCCAGCAGCAAGGGACAGGGGAGGGCCAAGGATCAGCCCCAGCATTTT.

The gene calls are TRBV27 and TRBJ2-7, with TRBD1 matching over 9 bases. The ends lost 4 bases at V and 4 bases at J; junction bases unmatched: 5. CDR1 and CDR2 from the germline V gene are MNHEY and SMNVEV (reference sequence). The CDR3 runs 14 residues. The CDR3 nucleotides read TGTGCCAGCAGTTGGTCACAGGGGGCTTACGAGCAGTACTTC. It yields the protein CASSWSQGAYEQYF.

The rearrangement links TRBV18 to TRBJ2-5; no clear D. CDR1 and CDR2 from the germline V gene are KGHSH and LQKENI. The V gene lost 7 bases and the J gene lost 5 bases, with 14 bases spanning the gap. The CDR3 runs 13 residues. CDR3 loop: CASLPGLQETQYF. CDR3 DNA sequence: TGTGCCAGCTTACCGGGTCTCCAGGAGACCCAGTACTTC.

The V gene is TRBV10-3, the J gene TRBJ1-1; D might be TRBD1 (5 bases). V was pared by 1 base and J by 1 base, with 16 bases between. Germline V gives CDR1 ENHRY, CDR2 SYGVKD. This CDR3 contains 17 residues. CDR3 nucleotides: TGTGCCATCAGTGAGTATGGGAGTGACAGTCAGAACACTGAAGCTTTCTTT. It translates to CAISEYGSDSQNTEAFF.

The chain combines TRBV5-6 with TRBJ1-5, with TRBD1 identical over 7 bases. Germline lookup yields CDR1 SGHDT and CDR2 YYEEEE. V lost 3 bases, J lost 0 bases, and 6 bases stayed unmatched. The CDR3 is 16 residues long. This CDR3 reads CASSYTGQNSNQPQHF. As DNA, the CDR3 is TGTGCCAGCAGCTATACGGGACAGAATAGCAATCAGCCCCAGCATTTT.